This T cell receptor beta chain was profiled in a study of T cell clonality in common variable immunodeficiency (dated by TCRdb to between 2014 and 2016). The study at large found these results: Reportedly, TCRbeta sequences from CVID had fewer deletions and N-nucleotide insertions, and highly modified clones with 13 or more V deletions were absent from CVID. Increased TCRbeta clonality was found in CVID subjects compared with healthy controls (t-test p = 0.018), with the increase being most characteristic of about a third of subjects. Despite equal DNA input, controls averaged roughly 80,000 unique sequences per sample versus about 30,000 in CVID samples. According to the authors, figuring out what caused the increased clonality in CVID would require sequencing the repertoires of T cell subpopulations. Patient heterogeneity within the CVID cohort put limits on correlating repertoire features with clinical complications. CVID subjects shared fewer TCRbeta clones with each other than healthy controls did (p < 0.0001).

Standard criteria, namely reduction of serum IgG, IgA and/or IgM below the normal range together with specific antibody deficiency, were applied for the diagnosis of CVID. The CVID group comprised 45 or so subjects, approximately 15 female and 30 or so male, aged roughly 8 to 65 years with a mean age of around 36. Most CVID patients and most healthy controls were of Caucasian heritage. All CVID subjects had received replacement immunoglobulin therapy for at least one year at the time of study participation. At the time of blood collection, no CVID subject was ill or was being treated with immunomodulatory or immunosuppressive medication. From each donor, about 4.5 to 9 ml of heparinized peripheral whole blood was collected. TCRbeta CDR3 repertoires were sequenced from genomic DNA of adults with common variable immune deficiency (CVID) and healthy adult controls. Diluted blood was density-centrifuged over Hypaque 1077 or Ficoll-Paque to isolate peripheral blood mononuclear cells. Genomic DNA was obtained from unsorted mononuclear cells through either Qiagen column purification or a centrifugation-based method.

This clone was observed at least ten times. Its target antigen remains unknown. With the read ending 3 residues before the CDR3 end, the germline J gene is used to fill in that end. For sequencing, equivalent amounts of genomic DNA were input from CVID and control samples. For every sample, a 60 bp segment covering the rearranged TCRbeta CDR3 region was amplified and then sequenced. The immunoSEQ assay, a bias-corrected multiplex PCR combined with high-throughput sequencing, was used to amplify TCRbeta. The original methods were these. Each unique nucleotide sequence was treated as a clone and annotated with V, D and J genes, copy number and frequency. Sequences were labeled productive if in frame, and non-productive if out of frame or containing stop codons. As previously described, clonality was computed from Shannon's entropy. Mean CDR3 Kyte-Doolittle hydropathy was derived from the predicted amino acid sequences of productive clones. Hierarchical clustering of scaled V gene usage was performed with the R hclust function using Manhattan distance and complete linkage. Sharing of clones by CDR3 amino acid sequence was evaluated through resampling of 12 repertoires per group over 100 rounds. The repertoires were searched for 65 to 85 published EBV-specific TCRbeta sequences and 245 published CMV-specific TCRbeta sequences. Two CVID samples that yielded fewer than 10,000 sequences were excluded from the analysis, so approximately 40 CVID repertoires were retained. TCRdb retrieved this table from immuneACCESS and kept in-frame rearrangements only. Not all clones are present; in checked studies, unresolved V genes account for under half, and no reason is known for the remainder. D and trimming were read from the DNA, whereas the V and J calls and clone size are those reported in that table. This sample has about 26,000 clones, none of them a singleton. The ten largest make up more than 20% of the sample.

From its cysteine to its phenylalanine, the CDR3 spans 15 amino acids. The DNA covers only part of the CDR3, 36 bases in frame from base 1. V sheds 1 base and J sheds 7 bases, leaving 13 bases between their ends. CDR1 SGHTA and CDR2 FQGTGA are derived from the germline V gene. The sequence was collected from a human donor with common variable immunodeficiency. This sequence uses TRBV7-3 and TRBJ2-2, with TRBD1 tentatively as D gene (6 bases match). The sequenced sample was peripheral blood mononuclear cells. For the CDR3, the sequence is CASSLSQGRGGELFF. CDR3 DNA (partial): TGTGCCAGCAGCTTAAGTCAGGGGAGAGGCGGGGAG.